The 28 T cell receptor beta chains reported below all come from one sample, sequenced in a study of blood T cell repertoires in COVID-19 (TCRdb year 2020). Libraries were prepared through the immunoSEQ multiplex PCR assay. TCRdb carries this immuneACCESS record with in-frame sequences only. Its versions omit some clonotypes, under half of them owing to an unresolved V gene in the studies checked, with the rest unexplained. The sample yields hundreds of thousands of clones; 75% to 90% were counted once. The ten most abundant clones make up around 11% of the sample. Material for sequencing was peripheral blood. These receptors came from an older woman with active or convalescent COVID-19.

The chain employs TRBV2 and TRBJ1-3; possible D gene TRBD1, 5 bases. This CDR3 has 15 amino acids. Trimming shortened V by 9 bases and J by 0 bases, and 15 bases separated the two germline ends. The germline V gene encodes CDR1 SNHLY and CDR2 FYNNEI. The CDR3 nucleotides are TGTGCCAGTACCCAGACAGTCCTCTCTGGAAACACCATATATTTT. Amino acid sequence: CASTQTVLSGNTIYF. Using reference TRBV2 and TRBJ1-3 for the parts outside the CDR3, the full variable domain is EPEVTQTPSHQVTQMGQEVILRCVPISNHLYFYWYRQILGQKVEFLVSFYNNEISEKSEIFDDQFSVERPDGSNFTLKIRSTKLEDSAMYFCASTQTVLSGNTIYFGEGSWLTVV.

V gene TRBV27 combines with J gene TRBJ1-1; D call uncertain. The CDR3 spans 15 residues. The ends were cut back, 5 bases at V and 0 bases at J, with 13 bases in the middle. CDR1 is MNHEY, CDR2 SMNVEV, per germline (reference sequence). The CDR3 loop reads CASSPRTGMNTEAFF. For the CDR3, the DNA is TGTGCCAGCAGTCCTAGGACGGGGATGAACACTGAAGCTTTCTTT.

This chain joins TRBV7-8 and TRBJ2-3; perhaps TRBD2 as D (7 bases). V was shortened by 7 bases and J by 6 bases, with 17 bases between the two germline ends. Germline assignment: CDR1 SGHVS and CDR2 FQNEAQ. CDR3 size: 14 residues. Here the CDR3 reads CASNWGGATDTQYF. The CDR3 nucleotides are TGTGCCAGCAACTGGGGGGGGGCCACCGATACGCAGTATTTT. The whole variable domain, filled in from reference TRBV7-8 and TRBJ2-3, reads GAGVSQSPRYKVAKRGQDVALRCDPISGHVSLFWYQQALGQGPEFLTYFQNEAQLDKSGLPSDRFFAERPEGSVSTLKIQRTQQEDSAVYLCASNWGGATDTQYFGPGTRLTVL.

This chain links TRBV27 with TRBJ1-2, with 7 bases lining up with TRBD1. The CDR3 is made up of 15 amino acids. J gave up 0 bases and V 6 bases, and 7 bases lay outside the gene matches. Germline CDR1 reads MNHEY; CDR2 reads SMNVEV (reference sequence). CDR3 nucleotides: TGTGCCAGCAGAGCCGGGACAGCTCCTAACTATGGCTACACCTTC. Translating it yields CASRAGTAPNYGYTF.

The CDR3 loop reads CASSSTSGGSYNEQFF. The CDR3 DNA reads TGTGCCAGCAGTTCGACTAGCGGGGGCTCCTACAATGAGCAGTTCTTC. The genes are TRBV6-2 or TRBV6-3 and TRBJ2-1; TRBD2 agrees at 12 bases. The germline gives CDR1 MNHEY, CDR2 SVGEGT. The CDR3 extends over 16 amino acids. V trimming: 4 bases; J trimming: 0 bases; junction bases outside the gene matches: 1.

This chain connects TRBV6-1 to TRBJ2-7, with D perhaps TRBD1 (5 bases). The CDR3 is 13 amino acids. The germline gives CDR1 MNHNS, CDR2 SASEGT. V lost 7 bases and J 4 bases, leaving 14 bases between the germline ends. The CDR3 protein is CASTLTAPYEQYF. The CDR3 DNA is TGTGCCAGCACCCTGACAGCCCCTTACGAGCAGTACTTC.

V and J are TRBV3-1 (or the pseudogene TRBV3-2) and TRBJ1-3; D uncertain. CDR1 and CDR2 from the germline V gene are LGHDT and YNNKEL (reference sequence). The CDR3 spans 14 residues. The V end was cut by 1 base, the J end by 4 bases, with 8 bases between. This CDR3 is CASSQVAGGNTIYF. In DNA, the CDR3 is TGTGCCAGCAGCCAAGTAGCGGGAGGAAACACCATATATTTT.

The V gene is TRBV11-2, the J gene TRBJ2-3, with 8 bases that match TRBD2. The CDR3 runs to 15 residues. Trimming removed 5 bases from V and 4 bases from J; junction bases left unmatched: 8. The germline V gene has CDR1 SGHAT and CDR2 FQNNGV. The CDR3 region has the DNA TGTGCCAGCAGCCTACGGGGGGGCCGGTCAGATACGCAGTATTTT. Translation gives CASSLRGGRSDTQYF.

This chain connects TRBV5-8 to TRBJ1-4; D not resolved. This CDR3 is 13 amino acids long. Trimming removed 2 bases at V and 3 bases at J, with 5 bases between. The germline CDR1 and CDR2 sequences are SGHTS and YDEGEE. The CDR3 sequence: CASSFLSNEKLFF. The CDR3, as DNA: TGTGCCAGCAGCTTTCTATCTAATGAAAAACTGTTTTTT.

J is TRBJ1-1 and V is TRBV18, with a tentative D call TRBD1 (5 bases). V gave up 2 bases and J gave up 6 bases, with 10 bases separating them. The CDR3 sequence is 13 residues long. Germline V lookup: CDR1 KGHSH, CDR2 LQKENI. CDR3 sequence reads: CASSPTAGPEAFF. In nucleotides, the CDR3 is TGTGCCAGCTCACCAACGGCAGGGCCTGAAGCTTTCTTT.

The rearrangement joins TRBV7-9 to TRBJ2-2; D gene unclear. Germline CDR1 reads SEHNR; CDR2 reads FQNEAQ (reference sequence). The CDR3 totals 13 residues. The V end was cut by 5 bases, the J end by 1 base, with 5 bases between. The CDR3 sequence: CASSLMNTGELFF. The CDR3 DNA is TGTGCCAGCAGCCTAATGAACACCGGGGAGCTGTTTTTT.

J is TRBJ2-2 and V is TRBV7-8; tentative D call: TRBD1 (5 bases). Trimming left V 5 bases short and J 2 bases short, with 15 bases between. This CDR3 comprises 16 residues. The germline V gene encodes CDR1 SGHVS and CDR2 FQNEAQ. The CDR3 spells CASSPTLQGNTGELFF. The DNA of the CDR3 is TGTGCCAGCAGCCCTACACTCCAGGGAAACACCGGGGAGCTGTTTTTT.

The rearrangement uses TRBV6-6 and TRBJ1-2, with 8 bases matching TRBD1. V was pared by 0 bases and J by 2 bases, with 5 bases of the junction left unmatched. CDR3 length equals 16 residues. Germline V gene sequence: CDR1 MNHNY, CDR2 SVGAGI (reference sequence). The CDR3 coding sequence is TGTGCCAGCAGTTACTCGGTGACAGGGGCGAACTATGGCTACACCTTC. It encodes CASSYSVTGANYGYTF.

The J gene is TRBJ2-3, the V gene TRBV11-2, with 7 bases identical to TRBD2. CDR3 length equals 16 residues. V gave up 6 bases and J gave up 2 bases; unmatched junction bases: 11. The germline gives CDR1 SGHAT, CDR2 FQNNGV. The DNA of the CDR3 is TGTGCCAGCAGGGTATGGGGGGGGAGGCACACAGATACGCAGTATTTT. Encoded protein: CASRVWGGRHTDTQYF.

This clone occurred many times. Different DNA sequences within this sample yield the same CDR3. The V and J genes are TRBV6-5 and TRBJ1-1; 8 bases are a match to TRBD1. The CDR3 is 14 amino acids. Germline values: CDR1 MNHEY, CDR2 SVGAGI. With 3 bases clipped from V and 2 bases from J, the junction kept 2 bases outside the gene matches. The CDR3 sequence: CASSYTGGNTEAFF. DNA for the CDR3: TGTGCCAGCAGTTATACAGGGGGAAACACTGAAGCTTTCTTT.

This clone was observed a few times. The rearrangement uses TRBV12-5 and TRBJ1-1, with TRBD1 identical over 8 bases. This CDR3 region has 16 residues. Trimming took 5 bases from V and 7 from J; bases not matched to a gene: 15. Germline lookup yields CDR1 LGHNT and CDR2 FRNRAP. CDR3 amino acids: CASGLLQGEHKGEAFF. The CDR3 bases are TGTGCTAGTGGTCTCCTACAGGGGGAACATAAGGGTGAAGCTTTCTTT. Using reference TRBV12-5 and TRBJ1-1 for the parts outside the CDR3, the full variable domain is DARVTQTPRHKVTEMGQEVTMRCQPILGHNTVFWYRQTMMQGLELLAYFRNRAPLDDSGMPKDRFSAEMPDATLATLKIQPSEPRDSAVYFCASGLLQGEHKGEAFFGQGTRLTVV.

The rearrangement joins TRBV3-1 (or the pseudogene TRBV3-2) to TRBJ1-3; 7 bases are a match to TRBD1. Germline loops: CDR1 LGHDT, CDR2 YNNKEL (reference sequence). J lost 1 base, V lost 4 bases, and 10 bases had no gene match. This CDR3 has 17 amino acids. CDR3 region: CASSRRGVGISGNTIYF. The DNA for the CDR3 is TGTGCCAGCAGCCGCAGGGGGGTCGGGATTTCTGGAAACACCATATATTTT.

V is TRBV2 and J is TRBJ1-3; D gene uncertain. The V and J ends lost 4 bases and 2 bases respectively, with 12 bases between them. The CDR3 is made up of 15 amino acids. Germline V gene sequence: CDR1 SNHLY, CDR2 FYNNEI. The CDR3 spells CASSVIRRAGNTIYF. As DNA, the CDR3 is TGTGCCAGCAGTGTCATTCGAAGAGCTGGAAACACCATATATTTT.

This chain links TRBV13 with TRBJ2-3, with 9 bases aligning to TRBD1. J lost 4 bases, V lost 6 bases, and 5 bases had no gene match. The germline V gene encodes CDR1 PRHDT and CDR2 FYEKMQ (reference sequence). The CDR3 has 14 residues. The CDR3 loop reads CASSPDRGPDTQYF. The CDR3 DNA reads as TGTGCCAGCAGTCCGGACAGGGGCCCAGATACGCAGTATTTT.

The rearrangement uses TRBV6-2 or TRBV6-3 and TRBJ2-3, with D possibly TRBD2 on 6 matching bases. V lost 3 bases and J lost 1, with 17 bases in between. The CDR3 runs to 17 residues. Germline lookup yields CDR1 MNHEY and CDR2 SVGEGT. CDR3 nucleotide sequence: TGTGCCAGCAGTTATCGGCCACTTGGCGGGGGCACAGATACGCAGTATTTT. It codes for CASSYRPLGGGTDTQYF.

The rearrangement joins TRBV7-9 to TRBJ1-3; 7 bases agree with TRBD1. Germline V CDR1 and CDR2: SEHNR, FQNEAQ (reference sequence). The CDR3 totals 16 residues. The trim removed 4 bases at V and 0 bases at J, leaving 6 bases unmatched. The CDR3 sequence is CASSSRQGSSGNTIYF. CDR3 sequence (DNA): TGTGCCAGCAGCTCGAGACAGGGCAGCTCTGGAAACACCATATATTTT.

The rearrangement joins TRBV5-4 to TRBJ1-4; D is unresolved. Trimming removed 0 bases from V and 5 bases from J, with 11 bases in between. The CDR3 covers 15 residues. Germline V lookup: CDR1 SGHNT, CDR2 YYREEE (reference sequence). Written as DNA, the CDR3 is TGTGCCAGCAGCTTGGACGCGACTGTGAATGAAAAACTGTTTTTT. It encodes CASSLDATVNEKLFF.

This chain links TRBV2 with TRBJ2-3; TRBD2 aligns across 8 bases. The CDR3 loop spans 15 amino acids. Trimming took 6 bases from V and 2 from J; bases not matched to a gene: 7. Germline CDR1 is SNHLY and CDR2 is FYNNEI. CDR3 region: CASRERGTDTDTQYF. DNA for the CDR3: TGTGCCAGCAGAGAGCGGGGGACGGACACAGATACGCAGTATTTT.

CDR3 loop: CASSQNWGGNQPQHF. For the CDR3, the DNA is TGTGCCAGCAGCCAAAACTGGGGAGGCAATCAGCCCCAGCATTTT. The V call is TRBV2, the J call TRBJ1-5; no clear D gene. CDR1 is SNHLY, CDR2 FYNNEI, per germline. The germline V and J ends were trimmed by 6 bases and 2 bases, with 14 bases remaining between them. This CDR3 spans 15 amino acids.

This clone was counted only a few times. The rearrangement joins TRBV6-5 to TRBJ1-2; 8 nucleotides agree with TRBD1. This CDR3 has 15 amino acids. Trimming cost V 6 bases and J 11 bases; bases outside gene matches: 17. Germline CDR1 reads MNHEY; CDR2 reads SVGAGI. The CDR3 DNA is TGTGCCAGCAGATCAAACACGGGACAGGTTATGTGGTACACCTTC. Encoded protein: CASRSNTGQVMWYTF.

Here the CDR3 DNA reads TGTGCCAGTAGTGCCGGGACAGGGACCTACGAGCAGTACTTC. Translated: CASSAGTGTYEQYF. The V and J genes are TRBV19 and TRBJ2-7; 9 bases fit TRBD1. V dropped 5 bases and J dropped 2; count of bases not matched to a gene: 4. The germline V gene encodes CDR1 LNHDA and CDR2 SQIVND (reference sequence). The CDR3 spans 14 residues.

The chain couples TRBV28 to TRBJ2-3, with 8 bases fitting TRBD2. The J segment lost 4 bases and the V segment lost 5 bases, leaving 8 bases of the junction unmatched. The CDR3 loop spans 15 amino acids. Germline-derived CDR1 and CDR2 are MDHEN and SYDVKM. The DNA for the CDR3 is TGTGCCAGCAGTCCTTCGCGGGGGGACGCAGATACGCAGTATTTT. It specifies CASSPSRGDADTQYF.

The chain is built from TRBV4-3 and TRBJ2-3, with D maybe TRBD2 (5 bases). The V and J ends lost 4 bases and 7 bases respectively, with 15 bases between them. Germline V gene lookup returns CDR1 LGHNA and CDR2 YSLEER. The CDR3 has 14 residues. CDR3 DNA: TGCGCCAGCAGCCCCGGGGTAGCTTCACATACGCAGTATTTT. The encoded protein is CASSPGVASHTQYF.